A single sample is the source of the 20 T cell receptor beta chains below, sequenced in a study. Tregs were sorted as CD4+CD25+CD127-/low cells. Adaptor-ligated barcode primers were used to amplify TRBV12-4/TRBJ1-2 clonotypes. Via MiXCR, TCRdb re-called the multiplex PCR reads, giving one row per CDR3 protein. The sample holds roughly 820 distinct CDR3 sequences, 24% seen once. Material: Tregs sorted from blood. The receptor source for this set is a female donor with breast cancer.

This clonotype is categorized as medium-sized (0.01 to 0.1%). CDR3 protein: CASSQTGGYTF. The CDR3 DNA follows: TGTGCCAGCAGTCAAACAGGTGGCTACACCTTC. This chain connects TRBV12-3 or TRBV12-4 to TRBJ1-2, with D maybe TRBD1 (5 bases). The V end lost 5 bases, the J end lost 7 bases, and 8 bases lay between the germline ends. The CDR3 runs to 11 residues.

Sample share makes this clonotype medium-sized. The chain combines TRBV12-3 or TRBV12-4 with TRBJ1-2; D uncertain. V shed 3 bases and J shed 3 bases, with 8 bases lying between them. The CDR3 has 13 residues. The CDR3 region has the DNA TGTGCCAGCAGTTTTCAGAGCCACTATGGCTACACCTTC. It specifies CASSFQSHYGYTF.

By proportion, this clonotype is medium-sized (0.01 to 0.1%). This sequence joins TRBV12-3 or TRBV12-4 and TRBJ1-2; the match to TRBD1 covers 9 bases. J lost 4 bases, V lost 6 bases, and 6 bases had no gene match. The CDR3 spans 14 residues. The chain's CDR3 is CASSPRTGVYGYTF. The CDR3 DNA is TGTGCCAGCAGCCCCAGGACAGGGGTCTATGGCTACACCTTC.

This clonotype was recorded a few times. The chain combines TRBV12-3 or TRBV12-4 with TRBJ1-2, with D perhaps TRBD1 (5 bases). The CDR3 has 13 residues. Trimming took 6 bases from V and 6 from J, leaving 14 bases between them. The CDR3 region has the DNA TGTGCCAGCAGCCCCGGACATATAGATGGCTACACCTTC. Translation: CASSPGHIDGYTF.

This clonotype counts as medium-sized. The V gene is TRBV12-3 or TRBV12-4, the J gene TRBJ1-2; D remains ambiguous. The CDR3 extends over 14 amino acids. The germline V and J ends were trimmed by 5 bases and 3 bases, with 13 bases remaining between them. The CDR3 nucleotides are TGTGCCAGCAGTCGGACTATGACGGACTATGGCTACACCTTC. Its translation is CASSRTMTDYGYTF.

This clonotype counts as large. V is TRBV12-3 or TRBV12-4 and J is TRBJ1-2; no clear D gene. This CDR3 spans 13 amino acids. Trimming removed 4 bases from V and 6 bases from J, with 12 bases in between. The CDR3 loop is CASSYDSQHGYTF. CDR3 nucleotide sequence: TGTGCCAGCAGTTACGACTCTCAGCATGGCTACACCTTC.

This clonotype is large. The chain couples TRBV12-3 or TRBV12-4 to TRBJ1-2; 9 bases line up with TRBD1. Trimming took 1 base from V and 1 from J; bases not matched to a gene: 1. The CDR3 loop spans 15 amino acids. CDR3 sequence reads: CASSLGDRVNYGYTF. The CDR3 nucleotides are TGTGCCAGCAGTTTAGGGGACAGGGTTAACTATGGCTACACCTTC.

The chain links TRBV12-3 or TRBV12-4 to TRBJ1-2; 9 nucleotides line up with TRBD1. After removal of 5 bases from V and 4 bases from J, the junction contained 8 bases not matched to a gene. The CDR3 is 15 residues long. DNA of the CDR3: TGTGCCAGCAGTGCGGGACAGGGTATGGGCTATGGCTACACCTTC. Translating it yields CASSAGQGMGYGYTF.

This clonotype ranks as large. CDR3 sequence: CASSLRDYYGYTF. The CDR3 DNA is TGTGCCAGCAGTTTGAGGGATTACTATGGCTACACCTTC. This sequence joins TRBV12-3 or TRBV12-4 and TRBJ1-2; D call uncertain. V lost 3 bases, J lost 3 bases, and 8 bases lay in between. The CDR3 has 13 amino acids.

By sample fraction, this clonotype is large. This sequence joins TRBV12-3 or TRBV12-4 and TRBJ1-2; no clear D. V lost 5 bases and J 7 bases, leaving 14 bases between the germline ends. The CDR3 covers 13 residues. The CDR3 reads CASSPREGRGYTF. For the CDR3, the DNA is TGTGCCAGCAGTCCCCGGGAGGGTCGTGGCTACACCTTC.

This clonotype qualifies as medium-sized (0.01 to 0.1%). The chain employs TRBV12-3 or TRBV12-4 and TRBJ1-2; a weak D match, TRBD1 (6 bases). The CDR3 contains 14 residues. The V gene lost 5 bases and the J gene lost 6 bases, with 16 bases spanning the gap. DNA of the CDR3: TGTGCCAGCAGTCCCTCGACAGGACGACATGGCTACACCTTC. It is translated as CASSPSTGRHGYTF.

This clonotype is medium-sized within its sample. V is TRBV12-3 or TRBV12-4 and J is TRBJ1-2; 8 nucleotides line up with TRBD1. The J segment lost 0 bases and the V segment lost 4 bases, leaving 4 bases of the junction unmatched. The CDR3 covers 15 residues. The CDR3 region is CASSSDRGSNYGYTF. The CDR3 DNA reads as TGTGCCAGCAGTTCAGACAGGGGTTCTAACTATGGCTACACCTTC.

This clonotype rates as medium-sized (0.01 to 0.1%). The chain joins TRBV12-3 or TRBV12-4 to TRBJ1-2; 10 bases are shared with TRBD1. Trimming removed 6 bases from V and 4 bases from J; junction bases left unmatched: 8. The CDR3 is 15 residues long. The CDR3 DNA sequence: TGTGCCAGCAGCTCCGGGACAGGGGAAACCTATGGCTACACCTTC. Translating it yields CASSSGTGETYGYTF.

This clonotype is medium-sized. The rearrangement uses TRBV12-3 or TRBV12-4 and TRBJ1-2; D is undetermined. The CDR3 has 11 residues. The germline V and J ends were trimmed by 8 bases and 3 bases, with 7 bases remaining between them. CDR3 coding DNA: TGTGCCAGCGGGGAGTACTATGGCTACACCTTC. Translating gives CASGEYYGYTF.

This clonotype is large (0.1 to 1%) by share. J is TRBJ1-2 and V is TRBV12-3 or TRBV12-4, with D possibly being TRBD1 (6 bases). V gave up 7 bases and J gave up 7 bases, with 16 bases separating them. The CDR3 runs 13 residues. The CDR3 DNA is TGTGCCAGCAACACAGGGTTAGTGGGTGGCTACACCTTC. Translated, it gives CASNTGLVGGYTF.

In its sample, this clonotype is medium-sized. The chain employs TRBV12-3 or TRBV12-4 and TRBJ1-2; no firm D call. V was shortened by 6 bases and J by 4 bases, with 12 bases between the two germline ends. The CDR3 contains 13 residues. The CDR3 region is CASSYSGSYGYTF. The CDR3 DNA is TGTGCCAGCAGCTACTCCGGGTCCTATGGCTACACCTTC.

This clonotype qualifies as large. The V and J genes are TRBV12-3 or TRBV12-4 and TRBJ1-2; no clear D gene. Trimming took 5 bases from V and 7 from J, leaving 17 bases between them. The CDR3 is made up of 14 amino acids. The DNA for the CDR3 is TGTGCCAGCAGTATTACCGGGCCACCATCTGGCTACACCTTC. This gives the protein CASSITGPPSGYTF.

This clonotype is labeled as medium-sized. CDR3 sequence (DNA): TGTGCCAGCAGTTTACTTTCGGCAGGCGGAGGTGTCTACACCTTC. It specifies CASSLLSAGGGVYTF. The chain is built from TRBV12-3 or TRBV12-4 and TRBJ1-2; D is ambiguous. V gave up 2 bases and J gave up 10 bases, with 20 bases separating them. The CDR3 extends over 15 amino acids.

The rearrangement uses TRBV12-3 or TRBV12-4 and TRBJ1-2, with 8 bases aligning to TRBD1. The CDR3 loop spans 13 amino acids. The ends lost 8 bases at V and 3 bases at J; junction bases unmatched: 5. In DNA, the CDR3 is TGTGCCAGCTCCGGGACAGGCGACTATGGCTACACCTTC. It translates to CASSGTGDYGYTF.

By proportion, this clonotype is medium-sized. The chain uses TRBV12-3 or TRBV12-4 and TRBJ1-2; the D is unclear. V was shortened by 6 bases and J by 1 base, with 9 bases between the two germline ends. CDR3 length equals 13 residues. CDR3 region: CASSQTHNYGYTF. In DNA form, the CDR3 reads TGTGCCAGCAGCCAGACACATAACTATGGCTACACCTTC.